This TCR beta chain was recovered during a study of blood T cell repertoires in COVID-19. At the level of the study: T cells, B-cell-depleted T cells, or PBMCs provided the cDNA or gDNA that served as material.

In the original analysis: Amplification of reference gene primers was used by the study to estimate nucleated cell counts. TCRdb keeps only in-frame clones here, not all; method: immunoSEQ multiplex PCR. V, J and clone size were drawn from that table, and D and trimming were deduced from the DNA. The data show a few hundred thousand clones, roughly 90% seen once. V was pared by 4 bases and J by 5 bases, with 12 bases of the junction left unmatched. Germline V CDR1 and CDR2: KGHDR, SFDVKD. The CDR3 consists of 17 residues. The participants were between about 18 and 90 years old and came from 24 US areas.

The sequence was collected from a woman aged 25 to 39 who had recovered from COVID-19. The chain links TRBV24-1 to TRBJ2-2, with 7 bases lining up with TRBD1. Source material: PBMCs or T cells enriched from blood (not recorded which). The CDR3, as DNA: TGTGCCACCAGTGAGTCGGACAGGTTCCGAGGGACCGGGGAGCTGTTTTTT. It yields the protein CATSESDRFRGTGELFF.